Each of the 14 T cell receptor beta chains below was sequenced from the same sample in a study of blood T cell repertoires in COVID-19. TCRdb keeps only in-frame clones here, not all; method: immunoSEQ multiplex PCR. The sample consists of 200,000 to 300,000 clones, around 87% of them appearing once. The sample was peripheral blood. The origin of the receptors is a woman aged 45-65 years with acute or convalescent COVID-19.

The chain links TRBV3-1 (or the pseudogene TRBV3-2) to TRBJ1-1, with D possibly matching TRBD1 (5 bases). The CDR3 runs 19 residues. Germline loops: CDR1 LGHDT, CDR2 YNNKEL (reference sequence). V was cut by 4 bases and J by 0 bases, with 24 bases left in between. The CDR3 bases are TGTGCCAGCAGCCCCGTCCTACACTCGGGACTTAGAGTGAACACTGAAGCTTTCTTT. Its protein product is CASSPVLHSGLRVNTEAFF.

This clone was observed once. The chain links TRBV20-1 to TRBJ2-7; 7 nucleotides match TRBD1. With V trimmed by 6 bases and J by 3 bases, 2 bases remained unmatched. This CDR3 spans 11 amino acids. Germline-derived CDR1 and CDR2 are DFQATT and SNEGSKA (reference sequence). The CDR3 region is CSARDSYEQYF. The CDR3 DNA follows: TGCAGTGCAAGGGACAGCTACGAGCAGTACTTC.

This clone was seen a handful of times. The chain has TRBV5-6 and TRBJ1-5, with D unresolved. Germline lookup yields CDR1 SGHDT and CDR2 YYEEEE. The V end lost 6 bases, the J end lost 4 bases, and 20 bases lay between the germline ends. The CDR3 is 16 amino acids. The CDR3 sequence: CASNAQREGNNQPQHF. As DNA, the CDR3 is TGTGCCAGCAACGCTCAGAGGGAAGGGAATAATCAGCCCCAGCATTTT.

The rearrangement uses TRBV27 and TRBJ1-2; D not certain. The CDR3 loop spans 13 amino acids. Germline CDR1 MNHEY, CDR2 SMNVEV (reference sequence). Trimming removed 6 bases at V and 4 bases at J, with 12 bases between. DNA for the CDR3: TGTGCCAGCAGCAAGTCTAAAACCTATGGCTACACCTTC. It specifies CASSKSKTYGYTF.

The chain joins TRBV7-3 to TRBJ1-5, with 7 bases identical to TRBD1. The V and J ends lost 2 bases and 5 bases, in that order; junction bases with no gene match: 0. The CDR3 spans 13 residues. CDR1 and CDR2 from the germline V gene are SGHTA and FQGTGA. The CDR3 loop is CASSLDRDQPQHF. Written as DNA, the CDR3 is TGTGCCAGCAGCTTAGACAGGGATCAGCCCCAGCATTTT.

The chain is built from TRBV28 and TRBJ2-7, with a tentative D call TRBD1 (5 bases). Germline V CDR1 and CDR2: MDHEN, SYDVKM. V shed 7 bases and J shed 4 bases, with 14 bases lying between them. The CDR3 has 13 residues. The chain's CDR3 is CASTDMDLYEQYF. The CDR3 nucleotides are TGTGCCAGCACGGACATGGATCTATACGAGCAGTACTTC.

The chain uses TRBV24-1 and TRBJ2-6; TRBD1 matches at 8 bases. Germline V lookup: CDR1 KGHDR, CDR2 SFDVKD. V lost 3 bases to trimming and J lost 0 bases; unmatched junction nucleotides: 6. The CDR3 totals 18 residues. The CDR3 DNA reads as TGTGCCACCAGTGATGCCACAGGGGGAATCTCTGGGGCCAACGTCCTGACTTTC. It specifies CATSDATGGISGANVLTF.

This sequence joins TRBV4-3 and TRBJ1-5; a weak D match, TRBD1 (5 bases). V lost 0 bases and J 7 bases, leaving 13 bases between the germline ends. Germline assignment: CDR1 LGHNA and CDR2 YSLEER. The CDR3 covers 15 residues. The CDR3 region is CASSQDWQGYQPQHF. The DNA for the CDR3 is TGCGCCAGCAGCCAAGATTGGCAGGGTTACCAGCCCCAGCATTTT.

This clone was observed a single time. The chain carries TRBV19 and TRBJ2-6; D may be TRBD1 (6 bases). Germline CDR1 and CDR2: LNHDA and SQIVND (reference sequence). The CDR3 spans 15 residues. With 7 bases removed from V and 0 bases from J, the gap between germline ends came to 10 bases. As DNA, the CDR3 is TGTGCCAGTACCCGACAGGTCTCTGGGGCCAACGTCCTGACTTTC. Residues: CASTRQVSGANVLTF.

Written as DNA, the CDR3 is TGTGCCAGCAGCTTGGCGGGCCAGGGGAGTTGGTATGGCTACACCTTC. It specifies CASSLAGQGSWYGYTF. This rearrangement joins TRBV5-6 to TRBJ1-2; D possibly corresponds to TRBD1 (6 bases). The V end lost 0 bases, the J end lost 5 bases, and 17 bases lay between the germline ends. The length of the CDR3 is 16 residues. The germline gives CDR1 SGHDT, CDR2 YYEEEE.

The chain joins TRBV4-2 to TRBJ2-5, with TRBD2 identical over 9 bases. This CDR3 spans 16 amino acids. The J segment lost 3 bases and the V segment lost 1 base, leaving 6 bases of the junction unmatched. Germline CDR1 LGHNA, CDR2 YNFKEQ. DNA for the CDR3: TGTGCCAGCAGCCAAGCTTATAGCGGGAGTAAAGAGACCCAGTACTTC. This sequence encodes CASSQAYSGSKETQYF.

V is TRBV5-6 and J is TRBJ1-3; D gene unclear. Trimming stripped 4 bases from V and 3 bases from J, with 11 bases between. CDR1 and CDR2 (germline): SGHDT, YYEEEE. CDR3 length: 14 residues. The CDR3 region is CASSTGLYGNTIYF. In DNA, the CDR3 is TGTGCCAGCAGCACTGGACTGTATGGAAACACCATATATTTT.

The chain combines TRBV5-4 with TRBJ2-2, with TRBD1 matching over 7 bases. The CDR3 loop spans 15 amino acids. The ends lost 3 bases at V and 6 bases at J; junction bases unmatched: 8. The germline gives CDR1 SGHNT, CDR2 YYREEE (reference sequence). CDR3 bases: TGTGCCAGCAGCTGGGACAGTGCGTGGGCCGGGGAGCTGTTTTTT. As protein: CASSWDSAWAGELFF.

The chain is built from TRBV3-1 (or the pseudogene TRBV3-2) and TRBJ1-6, with 7 bases lining up with TRBD1. The CDR3 covers 18 residues. The germline V gene has CDR1 LGHDT and CDR2 YNNKEL (reference sequence). V lost 3 bases, J lost 8 bases, and 16 bases stayed unmatched. This CDR3 is CASSQRQYRGGSHSPLHF. CDR3 sequence (DNA): TGTGCCAGCAGCCAGCGCCAATACAGGGGAGGCAGTCATTCACCCCTCCACTTT.